The 28 T cell receptor beta chains listed next were all sequenced from one sample in a study of identical twins. TCRdb called the 5' RACE reads again in MiXCR, with one record for every CDR3 protein. Here the sample spans 250,000 to 350,000 distinct CDR3 sequences, 8% to 9% being singletons. This same sample was also part of a study on yellow fever vaccine responses in identical twins.

The sample was memory (CD45RO+) T cells sorted from blood. These receptors were collected from a woman under 30 in good health.

In this sample, this clonotype turned up a few times. The V call is TRBV5-1, the J call TRBJ2-6, with TRBD1 matching over 8 bases. The germline V gene has CDR1 SGHRS and CDR2 YFSETQ. J gave up 0 bases and V 4 bases, and 6 bases lay outside the gene matches. The CDR3 covers 17 residues. The CDR3 here is CASSVDRDGSGANVLTF. The CDR3 coding sequence is TGCGCCAGCAGCGTGGACAGGGACGGCTCTGGGGCCAACGTCCTGACTTTC.

This chain joins TRBV25-1 and TRBJ2-7, with 10 bases aligning to TRBD2. Trimming removed 2 bases from V and 7 bases from J; junction bases left unmatched: 5. CDR1 is MGHDK, CDR2 SYGVNS, per germline. The CDR3 is 14 residues long. For the CDR3, the DNA is TGTGCCAGCAGTGAACCAGCGGGAGGGGGGGAGCAGTACTTC. This translates into CASSEPAGGGEQYF.

The chain is built from TRBV6-6 and TRBJ1-5; maybe TRBD1 (5 bases). Germline V gene lookup returns CDR1 MNHNY and CDR2 SVGAGI (reference sequence). This CDR3 comprises 12 residues. V was shortened by 6 bases and J by 11 bases, with 14 bases between the two germline ends. CDR3 sequence (DNA): TGTGCCAGCAGCCGTGACAGTTCAGCCCAGCATTTT. Its protein is CASSRDSSAQHF.

The sample holds a few counts of this clonotype. J is TRBJ2-3 and V is TRBV2, with a possible D match to TRBD1 (6 bases). The V gene's germline CDR1 is SNHLY and CDR2 FYNNEI. The V gene lost 6 bases and the J gene lost 5 bases, with 12 bases spanning the gap. This CDR3 is 13 amino acids long. CDR3 sequence (DNA): TGTGCCAGCAGGCAACTAGGGGGAGATACGCAGTATTTT. It translates to CASRQLGGDTQYF.

This clonotype was recorded a few times. V gene TRBV24-1 combines with J gene TRBJ2-1; D might be TRBD1 (7 bases). Germline values: CDR1 KGHDR, CDR2 SFDVKD. With 2 bases removed from V and 4 bases from J, the gap between germline ends came to 17 bases. The CDR3 sequence is 17 residues long. The CDR3 reads CATSDSSGGPRYNEQFF. CDR3 DNA: TGTGCCACCAGTGATTCGTCAGGGGGGCCCCGATACAATGAGCAGTTCTTC.

This clonotype turned up a few times. This chain connects TRBV5-5 to TRBJ2-4; D possibly corresponds to TRBD2 (7 bases). Trimming stripped 0 bases from V and 2 bases from J, with 12 bases between. The CDR3 sequence is 16 residues long. Germline V gene lookup returns CDR1 SGHKS and CDR2 YYEKEE (reference sequence). The CDR3 loop reads CASSLAGGLTKNIQYF. As DNA, the CDR3 is TGTGCCAGCAGCTTGGCCGGGGGGCTCACCAAAAACATTCAGTACTTC.

This clonotype was counted many times. The chain carries TRBV7-2 and TRBJ1-6; D call uncertain. Trimming took off 5 bases at V and 2 bases at J, with 7 bases between the two ends. The germline V gene has CDR1 SGHTA and CDR2 FQGNSA. This CDR3 comprises 14 residues. The CDR3 DNA is TGTGCCAGCAGCCTAACGCCCTATAATTCACCCCTCCACTTT. Its protein is CASSLTPYNSPLHF.

This clonotype appeared a few times. The rearrangement links TRBV19 to TRBJ1-1; TRBD1 might be the D (5 bases). The ends were cut back, 3 bases at V and 1 base at J, with 9 bases in the middle. The CDR3 has 14 residues. CDR1 is LNHDA and CDR2 is SQIVND in the germline V gene (reference sequence). Here the CDR3 reads CASSIQGANTEAFF. The CDR3 nucleotides are TGTGCCAGTAGTATTCAGGGAGCGAACACTGAAGCTTTCTTT.

This clonotype came up a few times. The rearrangement uses TRBV4-1 and TRBJ2-1, with D possibly being TRBD2 (6 bases). There are 16 residues in the CDR3. V was clipped by 0 bases and J by 2 bases, with 11 bases between them. In germline, CDR1 is MGHRA, CDR2 YSYEKL. The CDR3 region has the DNA TGCGCCAGCAGCCAAGATTTGGCGGGAACCTACAATGAGCAGTTCTTC. This encodes CASSQDLAGTYNEQFF.

In this sample, this clonotype turned up many times. This chain connects TRBV5-1 to TRBJ2-5; 7 nucleotides align to TRBD1. With 4 bases clipped from V and 2 bases from J, the junction kept 5 bases outside the gene matches. The CDR3 length is 14 residues. From germline, CDR1 is SGHRS and CDR2 YFSETQ. The CDR3 DNA follows: TGCGCCAGCAGCCAACAGGGGAGACAAGAGACCCAGTACTTC. Its translation is CASSQQGRQETQYF.

The chain has TRBV6-1 and TRBJ1-1; the D is unclear. V was pared by 6 bases and J by 5 bases, with 16 bases between. The CDR3 runs to 14 residues. Germline values: CDR1 MNHNS, CDR2 SASEGT. The CDR3 is CASSQHGVLTEAFF. CDR3 sequence (DNA): TGTGCCAGCAGCCAACACGGGGTATTGACTGAAGCTTTCTTT.

There are a few counts of this clonotype. The genes are TRBV19 and TRBJ2-1, with TRBD1 identical over 8 bases. Losses at the gene ends were 7 bases for V and 8 bases for J; bases not matched to a gene: 13. This CDR3 comprises 15 residues. Germline CDR1 and CDR2: LNHDA and SQIVND (reference sequence). CDR3 residues: CASTPQTGVRDEQFF. The CDR3 DNA reads as TGTGCCAGTACACCCCAGACAGGGGTTAGGGATGAGCAGTTCTTC.

There are a few counts of this clonotype. The gene calls are TRBV20-1 and TRBJ2-6; 9 positions agree with TRBD1. The junction had 9 bases not matched to a gene; V was cut back by 5 bases and J by 4 bases. Germline-derived CDR1 and CDR2 are DFQATT and SNEGSKA (reference sequence). The CDR3 spans 16 residues. The CDR3 DNA reads TGCAGTGCTCACACAGGGGGCGTTGGAGGGGCCAACGTCCTGACTTTC. Protein product: CSAHTGGVGGANVLTF.

This clonotype was seen only a few times. The rearrangement links TRBV10-1 to TRBJ1-1; D call uncertain. Trimming took off 5 bases at V and 1 base at J, with 5 bases between the two ends. In germline, CDR1 is WNHNN, CDR2 SYGVQD (reference sequence). This CDR3 has 12 residues. CDR3 region: CASSRQNTEAFF. Written as DNA, the CDR3 is TGCGCCAGCAGTCGACAGAACACTGAAGCTTTCTTT.

This clonotype was picked up a small number of times. CDR3 protein: CASSSLGGDEQFF. CDR3 DNA: TGTGCCAGCAGCTCCTTAGGGGGCGATGAGCAGTTCTTC. This sequence joins TRBV5-4 and TRBJ2-1, with TRBD1 matching 7 bases. J gave up 8 bases and V 3 bases, and 5 bases lay outside the gene matches. CDR3 length: 13 amino acids. CDR1 is SGHNT and CDR2 is YYREEE in the germline V gene (reference sequence).

This clonotype was seen many times. The chain joins TRBV18 to TRBJ1-1; perhaps TRBD1 as D (6 bases). There are 15 residues in the CDR3. V gave up 3 bases and J gave up 5 bases, with 16 bases separating them. Germline V gene lookup returns CDR1 KGHSH and CDR2 LQKENI. The CDR3 DNA is TGTGCCAGCTCACCCTCGGACAGCTCGGGGACTGAAGCTTTCTTT. Translating it yields CASSPSDSSGTEAFF.

This clonotype was seen more than once but under ten times. This chain uses TRBV24-1 with TRBJ2-3; D ambiguous. The V end was cut by 9 bases, the J end by 11 bases, with 14 bases between. From germline, CDR1 is KGHDR and CDR2 SFDVKD. There are 11 residues in the CDR3. CDR3 protein: CATGSGRMQYF. The CDR3 DNA reads as TGTGCCACCGGTTCCGGACGGATGCAGTATTTT.

This clonotype has more than one count but fewer than ten. The chain uses TRBV24-1 and TRBJ2-7, with a weak D call TRBD2 (6 bases). Trimming stripped 3 bases from V and 3 bases from J, with 11 bases between. Germline CDR1 and CDR2: KGHDR and SFDVKD. The CDR3 covers 14 residues. CDR3 coding DNA: TGTGCCACCAGTGATAATCGGGAGAACTACGAGCAGTACTTC. Amino acid sequence: CATSDNRENYEQYF.

This clonotype was detected only a few times. The chain carries TRBV9 and TRBJ2-1; 8 nucleotides line up with TRBD2. V was clipped by 1 base and J by 12 bases; unmatched bases: 6. The CDR3 covers 13 residues. The germline V gene has CDR1 SGDLS and CDR2 YYNGEE. CDR3 in DNA: TGTGCCAGCAGCGTATCCCCCAGCGGGGGGCAGTTCTTC. This encodes CASSVSPSGGQFF. The whole variable domain, filled in from reference TRBV9 and TRBJ2-1, reads DSGVTQTPKHLITATGQRVTLRCSPRSGDLSVYWYQQSLDQGLQFLIQYYNGEERAKGNILERFSAQQFPDLHSELNLSSLELGDSALYFCASSVSPSGGQFFGPGTRLTVL.

The chain uses TRBV28 and TRBJ1-2; D possibly corresponds to TRBD1 (5 bases). Per germline, CDR1 MDHEN and CDR2 SYDVKM. With 1 base removed from V and 4 bases from J, the gap between germline ends came to 13 bases. The CDR3 totals 15 residues. CDR3 amino acids: CASSLFRGVGYGYTF. DNA for the CDR3: TGTGCCAGCAGTTTATTTCGGGGGGTGGGCTATGGCTACACCTTC.

This clonotype was found a few times. The rearrangement links TRBV10-3 to TRBJ2-5; no clear D gene. The CDR3 totals 13 residues. Trimming stripped 2 bases from V and 5 bases from J, with 9 bases between. Germline assignment: CDR1 ENHRY and CDR2 SYGVKD. CDR3 DNA: TGTGCCATCAGTGAGAGGGTATCGGAGACCCAGTACTTC. It codes for CAISERVSETQYF.

This clonotype has just one count. J is TRBJ1-3 and V is TRBV18; D unclear. The V gene's germline CDR1 is KGHSH and CDR2 LQKENI. Between the trimmed V and J ends, which lost 2 bases and 2 bases, there was a span of 4 bases. There are 13 residues in the CDR3. This CDR3 reads CASSPSPGNTIYF. The DNA of the CDR3 is TGTGCCAGCTCACCAAGCCCTGGAAACACCATATATTTT.

This clonotype occurred a few times. The chain combines TRBV5-1 with TRBJ2-7, with D perhaps TRBD1 or TRBD2 (5 bases each). Trimming stripped 3 bases from V and 4 bases from J, with 17 bases between. Germline CDR1 reads SGHRS; CDR2 reads YFSETQ. The CDR3 consists of 15 residues. The CDR3 DNA sequence: TGCGCCAGCAGCTCTCTCCCTAGCAAGGGGTACGAGCAGTACTTC. Translation gives CASSSLPSKGYEQYF. The entire variable domain, with the rest obtained from reference TRBV5-1 and TRBJ2-7, is as follows: KAGVTQTPRYLIKTRGQQVTLSCSPISGHRSVSWYQQTPGQGLQFLFEYFSETQRNKGNFPGRFSGRQFSNSRSEMNVSTLELGDSALYLCASSSLPSKGYEQYFGPGTRLTVT.

The gene calls are TRBV28 and TRBJ2-2; D is unresolved. CDR3 size: 14 residues. V lost 2 bases and J lost 0, with 4 bases in between. Germline loops: CDR1 MDHEN, CDR2 SYDVKM. The CDR3, as DNA: TGTGCCAGCAGTTTAAACACGAACACCGGGGAGCTGTTTTTT. Amino acids: CASSLNTNTGELFF.

This clonotype has just a few counts. The gene calls are TRBV27 and TRBJ2-7; TRBD1 matches 8 bases. With V trimmed by 6 bases and J by 2 bases, 9 bases remained unmatched. This CDR3 contains 15 residues. Germline-derived CDR1 and CDR2 are MNHEY and SMNVEV (reference sequence). CDR3 amino acids: CASSLSQGAPYEQYF. Written as DNA, the CDR3 is TGTGCCAGCAGCCTAAGCCAGGGGGCCCCCTACGAGCAGTACTTC.

This clonotype was found a few times. This sequence joins TRBV2 and TRBJ1-1; tentatively, D is TRBD1 (6 bases). Germline V gives CDR1 SNHLY, CDR2 FYNNEI. CDR3 length: 15 residues. Trimming took 6 bases from V and 4 from J, leaving 18 bases between them. In DNA, the CDR3 is TGTGCCAGCAGACCAACTCAGGGGTCGGCCACTGAAGCTTTCTTT. Amino acids: CASRPTQGSATEAFF.

The rearrangement uses TRBV6-6 and TRBJ1-1, with unresolved D. Per the germline V gene, CDR1 is MNHNY and CDR2 is SVGAGI (reference sequence). The CDR3 length is 15 residues. Trimming took 8 bases from V and 2 from J, leaving 18 bases between them. The CDR3: CASAGPENSNTEAFF. The CDR3 coding sequence is TGTGCCAGCGCTGGGCCAGAAAACAGTAACACTGAAGCTTTCTTT.

This clonotype appeared a few times. The chain's CDR3 is CASSHAGRSYNEQFF. The CDR3 region has the DNA TGTGCCAGCAGCCATGCGGGACGGAGCTACAATGAGCAGTTCTTC. The chain employs TRBV3-1 and TRBJ2-1; perhaps TRBD2 as D (6 bases). The CDR3 runs 15 residues. V gave up 3 bases and J gave up 3 bases, with 12 bases separating them. CDR1 LGHDT and CDR2 YNNKEL come from the germline V gene (reference sequence).